This T cell receptor (beta chain) was recorded in a study of PD-1 blockade in classical Hodgkin lymphoma. This table comes from immunoSEQ multiplex PCR, and its TCRdb copy is limited to in-frame clones, with some not included. The sample consists of fewer than 90,000 clones, about 93% of them appearing once. Concerning this clone itself: Its antigen is not identified.

General observations from the study: There remain no defined causes for the repertoire differences, which possibly reflect disease activity or prior therapy.

Germline-derived CDR1 and CDR2 are MGHDK and SYGVNS. The J segment lost 2 bases and the V segment lost 6 bases, leaving 1 base of the junction unmatched. There are 12 residues in the CDR3. Time point specified: newly diagnosed, previously untreated cHL patient sample. Untreated, newly diagnosed classical Hodgkin lymphoma PBMCs were used for comparison. The sequencing sample was made of peripheral blood mononuclear cells (PBMCs). V gene TRBV25-1 combines with J gene TRBJ2-7; TRBD2 agrees at 7 bases. This sequence originates from a human donor with classical Hodgkin lymphoma. The CDR3 sequence is CASSGGTYEQYF. The CDR3 DNA reads TGTGCCAGCAGCGGGGGGACCTACGAGCAGTACTTC.